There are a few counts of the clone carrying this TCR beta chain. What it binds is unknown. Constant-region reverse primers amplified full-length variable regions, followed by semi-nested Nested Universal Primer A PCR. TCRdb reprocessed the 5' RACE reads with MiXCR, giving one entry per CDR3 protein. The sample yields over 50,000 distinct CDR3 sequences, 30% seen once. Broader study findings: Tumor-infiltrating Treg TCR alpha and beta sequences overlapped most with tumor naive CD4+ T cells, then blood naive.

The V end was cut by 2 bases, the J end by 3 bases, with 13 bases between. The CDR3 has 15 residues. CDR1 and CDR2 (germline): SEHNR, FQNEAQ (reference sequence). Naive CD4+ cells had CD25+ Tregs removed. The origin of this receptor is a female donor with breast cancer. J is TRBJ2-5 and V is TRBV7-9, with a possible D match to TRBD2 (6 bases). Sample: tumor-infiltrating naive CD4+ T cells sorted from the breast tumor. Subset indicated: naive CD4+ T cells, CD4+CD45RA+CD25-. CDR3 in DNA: TGTGCCAGCAGCTTACCGGGCGGGGCTGAAGAGACCCAGTACTTC. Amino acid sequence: CASSLPGGAEETQYF.